One T cell receptor beta chain is described in this entry. The V gene lost 4 bases and the J gene lost 0 bases, with 5 bases spanning the gap. From germline, CDR1 is SGHTA and CDR2 FQGTGA. The CDR3 extends over 13 amino acids. The record originates from a study of T cell changes during pregnancy in multiple sclerosis. Clones were sequenced by immunoSEQ multiplex PCR, and TCRdb holds only the in-frame ones, with some missing. The sample lists 35,000 to 55,000 clones, over 75% occurring once. This chain connects TRBV7-3 to TRBJ2-3, with D unresolved. This specimen consisted of CD4+ T cells from peripheral blood mononuclear cells, obtained before pregnancy. This clonotype originated in a female donor with multiple sclerosis, enrolled in a pregnancy study. CDR3 region: CASSSLSTDTQYF. In nucleotides, the CDR3 is TGTGCCAGCAGCTCCCTGAGCACAGATACGCAGTATTTT.